Sequencing of this TCR beta chain was carried out in a study of long-term antiretroviral therapy in people with HIV. Study results and limitations: Older ART regimens were possibly in use when the blood was collected between about 2003 and 2018. Post-ART, diversity grew, though it stayed under transplant donor control levels. HIV repertoire CDR3 lengths ranged less widely than those of controls.

As to this clone: Antigen unknown.

Per donor, at least one pre-ART and at least two post-ART PBMC samples were obtained. At the survey level, the v3.0 immunoSEQ assay was run. The protocol was immunoSEQ multiplex PCR, while the TCRdb copy is restricted to in-frame clones and leaves out a portion. The repertoire holds 30,000 to 40,000 clones, with approximately 83% as singletons. CDR3 length equals 10 residues. Germline V CDR1 and CDR2: SQVTM, ANQGSEA. The germline V and J ends were trimmed by 4 bases and 5 bases, with 3 bases remaining between them. This sequence originates from a man younger than 30 with HIV. The material was unsorted PBMCs, obtained 0.4 years before starting antiretroviral therapy. The chain recombines TRBV29-1 with TRBJ2-1; no clear D gene. The CDR3 nucleotides are TGCAGCGTTGGCGACAATGAGCAGTTCTTC. Residues: CSVGDNEQFF.